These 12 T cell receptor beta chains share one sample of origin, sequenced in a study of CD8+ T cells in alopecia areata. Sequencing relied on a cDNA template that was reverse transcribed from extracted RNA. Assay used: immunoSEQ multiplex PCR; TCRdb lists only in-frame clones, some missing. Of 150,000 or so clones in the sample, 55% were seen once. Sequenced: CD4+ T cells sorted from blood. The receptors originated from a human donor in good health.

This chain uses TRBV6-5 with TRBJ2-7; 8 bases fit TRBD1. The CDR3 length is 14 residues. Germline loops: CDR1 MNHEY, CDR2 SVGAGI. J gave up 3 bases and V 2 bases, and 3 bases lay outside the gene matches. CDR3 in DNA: TGTGCCAGCAGTTACCGCAGGGGGCTCTACGAGCAGTACTTC. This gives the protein CASSYRRGLYEQYF.

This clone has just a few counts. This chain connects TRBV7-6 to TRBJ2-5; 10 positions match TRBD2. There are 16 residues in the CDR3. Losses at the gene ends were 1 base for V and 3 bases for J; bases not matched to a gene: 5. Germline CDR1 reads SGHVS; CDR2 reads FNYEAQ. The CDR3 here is CASSLGAGGPEETQYF. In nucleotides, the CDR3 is TGTGCCAGCAGCTTAGGAGCGGGAGGGCCGGAAGAGACCCAGTACTTC.

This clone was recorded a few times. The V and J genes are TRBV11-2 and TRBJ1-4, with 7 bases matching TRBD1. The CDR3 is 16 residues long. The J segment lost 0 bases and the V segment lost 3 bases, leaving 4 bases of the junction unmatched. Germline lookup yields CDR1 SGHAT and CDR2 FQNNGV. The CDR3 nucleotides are TGTGCCAGCAGCTTGGGACAGCTCGCAACTAATGAAAAACTGTTTTTT. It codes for CASSLGQLATNEKLFF. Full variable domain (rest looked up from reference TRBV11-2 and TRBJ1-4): EAGVAQSPRYKIIEKRQSVAFWCNPISGHATLYWYQQILGQGPKLLIQFQNNGVVDDSQLPKDRFSAERLKGVDSTLKIQPAKLEDSAVYLCASSLGQLATNEKLFFGSGTQLSVL.

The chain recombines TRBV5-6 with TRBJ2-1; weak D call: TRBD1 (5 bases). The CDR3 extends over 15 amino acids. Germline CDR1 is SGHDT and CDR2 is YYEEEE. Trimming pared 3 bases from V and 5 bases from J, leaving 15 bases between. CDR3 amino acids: CASSSGPPPDNEQFF. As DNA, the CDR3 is TGTGCCAGCAGCTCAGGGCCCCCGCCTGACAATGAGCAGTTCTTC.

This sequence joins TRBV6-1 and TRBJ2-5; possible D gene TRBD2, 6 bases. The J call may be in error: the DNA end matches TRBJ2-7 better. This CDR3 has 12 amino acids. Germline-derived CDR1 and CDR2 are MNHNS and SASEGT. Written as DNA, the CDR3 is TGTGCCAGCAGACGGGACTTCTACGAGCAGTACTTC. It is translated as CASRRDFYEQYF.

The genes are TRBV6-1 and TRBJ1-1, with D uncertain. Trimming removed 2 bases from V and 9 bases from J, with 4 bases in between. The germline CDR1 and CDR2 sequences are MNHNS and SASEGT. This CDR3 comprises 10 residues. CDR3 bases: TGTGCCAGCAGTGAAATGAAAGCTTTCTTT. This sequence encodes CASSEMKAFF.

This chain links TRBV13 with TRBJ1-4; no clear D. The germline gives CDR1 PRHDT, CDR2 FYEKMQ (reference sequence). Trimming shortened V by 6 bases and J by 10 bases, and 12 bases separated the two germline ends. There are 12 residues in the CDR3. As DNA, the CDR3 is TGTGCCAGCAGTTCATGGGGTGGAAAACTGTTTTTT. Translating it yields CASSSWGGKLFF.

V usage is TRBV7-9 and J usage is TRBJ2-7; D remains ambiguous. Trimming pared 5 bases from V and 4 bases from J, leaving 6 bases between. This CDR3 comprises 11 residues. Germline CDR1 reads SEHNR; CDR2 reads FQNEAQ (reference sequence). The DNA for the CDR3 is TGTGCCAGCAGCCCAAATTACGAGCAGTACTTC. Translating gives CASSPNYEQYF.

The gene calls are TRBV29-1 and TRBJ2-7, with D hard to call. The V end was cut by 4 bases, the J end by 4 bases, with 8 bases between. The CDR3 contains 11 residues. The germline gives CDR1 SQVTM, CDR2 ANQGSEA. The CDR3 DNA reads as TGCAGCGTTGGGGTAGGGTACGAGCAGTACTTC. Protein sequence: CSVGVGYEQYF.

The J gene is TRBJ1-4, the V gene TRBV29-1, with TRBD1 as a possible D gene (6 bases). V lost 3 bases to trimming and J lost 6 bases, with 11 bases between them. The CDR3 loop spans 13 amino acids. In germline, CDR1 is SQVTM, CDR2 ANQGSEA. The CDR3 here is CSVEGRGDEKLFF. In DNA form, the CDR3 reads TGCAGCGTTGAGGGCAGGGGCGATGAAAAACTGTTTTTT.

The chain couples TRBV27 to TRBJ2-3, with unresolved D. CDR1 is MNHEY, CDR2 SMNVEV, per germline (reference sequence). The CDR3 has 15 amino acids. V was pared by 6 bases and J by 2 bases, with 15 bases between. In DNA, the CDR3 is TGTGCCAGCAGCCCCAGCAGAGGTTACACAGATACGCAGTATTTT. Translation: CASSPSRGYTDTQYF.

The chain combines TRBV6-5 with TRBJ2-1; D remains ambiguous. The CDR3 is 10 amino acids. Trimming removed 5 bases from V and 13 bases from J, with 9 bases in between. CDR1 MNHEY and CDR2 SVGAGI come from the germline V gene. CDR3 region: CASSEVGQFF. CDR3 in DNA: TGTGCCAGCAGTGAAGTTGGACAGTTCTTC.